This T cell receptor beta chain was observed in a study of T-cell reconstitution after alpha-beta-depleted transplantation in children. During its preparation, the TCRbeta library received unique molecular identifiers. Each CDR3 protein gets one entry after TCRdb re-called the PCR reads with MiXCR. Of a few hundred thousand distinct CDR3 sequences in the sample, around a tenth were seen once. A remark on this clonotype: As yet, its antigen is unknown. This clone may be a read error of a much larger clone one base away.

Study-level points and caveats: Diversity and T-cell counts at one year after transplant derived mostly from new T cells. Reportedly, roughly two months post-transplant, alpha-beta T cells arose from several hundred expanded graft clones. Some patients showed high day-60 TCRbeta diversity, which derived from surviving recipient T cells and thymic progenitors.

Losses at the gene ends were 6 bases for V and 4 bases for J; bases not matched to a gene: 7. Germline V gives CDR1 SQVTM, CDR2 ANQGSEA. The CDR3 covers 15 residues. This clonotype originated in a boy under two years old with acute myeloid leukemia, due to receive a stem cell transplant. Material: PBMCs, obtained before TCRalphabeta/CD19-depleted stem cell transplant. This chain uses TRBV29-1 with TRBJ2-2; 11 bases align to TRBD1. CDR3 nucleotides: TGCAGCGTGAGACGGACAGGGGGCTGCACCGGGGAGCTGTTTTTT. Its protein product is CSVRRTGGCTGELFF.